A single sample is the source of the 4 T cell receptor beta chains below, sequenced in a study of human T cells and chemical hapten exposure. TCRdb passed the RACE reads through MiXCR, listing each CDR3 protein once. The sample includes about 110,000 distinct CDR3 sequences, roughly a tenth of them seen just once. Described time point: patch test 2, 6 weeks after DPC sensitization. The treatment: therapeutic diphenylcyclopropenone sensitization with weekly scalp DPC. The source was whole blood, collected in connection with sensitization to the hapten diphenylcyclopropenone (DPC). The receptors come from a woman aged 40 to 55 with alopecia areata. Some clones in this sample may be carry-over from other donors' samples.

The chain recombines TRBV6-2 or TRBV6-3 with TRBJ1-6; TRBD1 agrees at 8 bases. The CDR3 is 17 residues long. The junction had 13 bases not matched to a gene; V was cut back by 5 bases and J by 7 bases. Germline V gives CDR1 MNHEY, CDR2 SVGEGT. The CDR3 coding sequence is TGTGCCAGCAGTAGAGACGGGGGGACAGGCTTCAATTCACCCCTCCACTTT. Translating gives CASSRDGGTGFNSPLHF.

A few counts support this clonotype. The chain joins TRBV7-2 to TRBJ2-2, with TRBD2 matching over 8 bases. V lost 4 bases to trimming and J lost 6 bases; unmatched junction nucleotides: 13. This CDR3 contains 17 residues. The germline V gene encodes CDR1 SGHTA and CDR2 FQGNSA. DNA of the CDR3: TGTGCCAGCAGCTCTAGAGCGGGGGAAGGTTTTCCCGGGGAGCTGTTTTTT. Protein: CASSSRAGEGFPGELFF.

As to this clonotype: This may stem from a read error, because a much larger clone lies one nucleotide away. This rearrangement joins TRBV5-1 to TRBJ2-2, with D hard to call. V lost 3 bases, J lost 5 bases, and 8 bases lay in between. The germline V gene has CDR1 SGHRS and CDR2 YFSETQ. There are 13 residues in the CDR3. CDR3 nucleotide sequence: TGCGCCAGCAGCTCGTCTCGGACCGGGGAGCTGTTTTTT. It specifies CASSSSRTGELFF.

This clonotype was counted between two and nine times. V usage is TRBV4-2 and J usage is TRBJ2-3, with TRBD1 matching over 9 bases. The CDR3 is 18 residues long. Trimming at V came to 4 bases and at J to 4 bases, leaving 15 bases not matched to a gene. CDR1 is LGHNA, CDR2 YNFKEQ, per germline. CDR3 region: CASSPGTGPTTPADTQYF. The CDR3 coding sequence is TGTGCCAGCAGCCCAGGGACAGGGCCTACTACCCCCGCAGATACGCAGTATTTT.